This T cell receptor (beta chain) emerged from a study of cytomegalovirus exposure and HLA in healthy donors. This clone was seen once. The PCR contained 60 Vbeta and 13 Jbeta primers. Data came from immunoSEQ multiplex PCR; TCRdb stores just in-frame clones and leaves some out. The data show approximately 100,000 clones, more than 60% seen once. Germline V gene data show CDR1 as SGHTA and CDR2 as FQGTGA. CDR3 size: 12 residues. Between the trimmed V and J ends, which lost 1 base and 5 bases, there was a span of 6 bases. The sequence derives from a woman aged 45-65 years in good health and CMV-seropositive. Sequencing used PBMCs. The chain recombines TRBV7-3 with TRBJ2-7; D is undetermined. As DNA, the CDR3 is TGTGCCAGCAGCTTAAAACCGGACGAGCAGTACTTC. Protein sequence: CASSLKPDEQYF.